The next 12 T cell receptor beta chains were all read from a single sample in a study of T cell repertoires in cytomegalovirus infection (dated by TCRdb to 2018 to 2020). Sequencing instrument: Illumina HiSeq 1500. TCRdb took the public reads, trimmed them with fastp at Q25, ran MiXCR for clone calling and kept in-frame beta chains. When rows share a CDR3 protein, they turn into one entry using the most common DNA and genes. The table for this sample lists around 330,000 distinct CDR3 sequences; about 17% of them were counted only once. The top ten clones comprise 12% of the sample. Source material: PBMCs. Every receptor here comes from a human donor in good health (CMV status not recorded). Some clones in this sample may be carry-over from other donors' samples.

The rearrangement joins TRBV7-2 to TRBJ2-5; D is perhaps TRBD2 (5 bases). The ends were cut back, 1 base at V and 5 bases at J, with 14 bases in the middle. Germline CDR1 SGHTA, CDR2 FQGNSA. The CDR3 is 15 amino acids. The CDR3 bases are TGTGCCAGCAGCTTAGGCCCGGGGTCCCTGGAGACCCAGTACTTC. Translated, it gives CASSLGPGSLETQYF.

This chain connects TRBV12-3 or TRBV12-4 to TRBJ2-7; 9 bases are a match to TRBD1. The CDR3 spans 14 residues. The trim removed 6 bases at V and 1 base at J, leaving 4 bases unmatched. The CDR3 sequence is CASSYRGLSYEQYF. For the CDR3, the DNA is TGTGCCAGCAGCTACAGGGGGCTTTCCTACGAGCAGTACTTC.

This clonotype has only a few counts. The V and J genes are TRBV4-1 and TRBJ2-5; D is perhaps TRBD2 (6 bases). CDR1 is MGHRA and CDR2 is YSYEKL in the germline V gene. Trimming pared 1 base from V and 7 bases from J, leaving 19 bases between. The CDR3 is 16 residues long. In nucleotides, the CDR3 is TGCGCCAGCAGCCAAGGGGAGGCTGGGTTGGTGGTGACCCAGTACTTC. Protein sequence: CASSQGEAGLVVTQYF.

This rearrangement joins TRBV29-1 to TRBJ2-3; 8 bases agree with TRBD1. CDR3 length: 14 residues. Germline V gives CDR1 SQVTM, CDR2 ANQGSEA. J lost 4 bases, V lost 5 bases, and 8 bases had no gene match. The CDR3 loop is CSVQRTGWADTQYF. The CDR3, as DNA: TGCAGCGTTCAAAGGACAGGGTGGGCAGATACGCAGTATTTT.

This clonotype was counted many times. The chain joins TRBV7-8 to TRBJ2-3, with D hard to call. V lost 4 bases to trimming and J lost 3 bases, with 5 bases between them. The CDR3 is made up of 12 amino acids. Germline loops: CDR1 SGHVS, CDR2 FQNEAQ. The CDR3 nucleotides read TGTGCCAGCAGCTATATAACAGATACGCAGTATTTT. The encoded protein is CASSYITDTQYF. Complete variable domain (other parts from reference TRBV7-8 and TRBJ2-3): GAGVSQSPRYKVAKRGQDVALRCDPISGHVSLFWYQQALGQGPEFLTYFQNEAQLDKSGLPSDRFFAERPEGSVSTLKIQRTQQEDSAVYLCASSYITDTQYFGPGTRLTVL.

The CDR3 sequence: CSANKPGTSGVNEQFF. In DNA, the CDR3 is TGCAGTGCGAACAAACCCGGGACTAGCGGGGTCAATGAGCAGTTCTTC. The genes are TRBV20-1 and TRBJ2-1; the match to TRBD2 covers 13 bases. Germline V gene lookup returns CDR1 DFQATT and CDR2 SNEGSKA (reference sequence). There are 16 residues in the CDR3. V gave up 6 bases and J gave up 6 bases; unmatched junction bases: 11.

The V call is TRBV3-1, the J call TRBJ1-1; 7 nucleotides match TRBD1. This CDR3 is 15 amino acids long. Per germline, CDR1 LGHDT and CDR2 YNNKEL (reference sequence). The V gene end was trimmed by 4 bases and the J gene end by 0 bases; junction bases not matched to a gene: 5. CDR3: CASSPVTGMNTEAFF. CDR3 bases: TGTGCCAGCAGCCCGGTGACAGGGATGAACACTGAAGCTTTCTTT.

The rearrangement uses TRBV4-1 and TRBJ2-3, with D possibly TRBD1 on 5 matching bases. V was clipped by 6 bases and J by 4 bases, with 20 bases between them. The CDR3 totals 16 residues. Germline values: CDR1 MGHRA, CDR2 YSYEKL. Written as DNA, the CDR3 is TGCGCCAGCAGTCTAGTCAGGTATAGGGGTGCAGATACGCAGTATTTT. Translating it yields CASSLVRYRGADTQYF.

The CDR3 region is CASSHGTGDYNEQFF. Written as DNA, the CDR3 is TGTGCCAGCAGCCACGGGACAGGAGACTACAATGAGCAGTTCTTC. V gene TRBV5-4 combines with J gene TRBJ2-1; 8 nucleotides align to TRBD1. Germline CDR1 SGHNT, CDR2 YYREEE (reference sequence). V lost 4 bases to trimming and J lost 3 bases; unmatched junction nucleotides: 6. There are 15 residues in the CDR3.

This clonotype was seen only a few times. The CDR3 reads CASSLMGLPYEQYF. The CDR3 nucleotides read TGTGCCAGCAGCTTAATGGGGTTACCCTACGAGCAGTACTTC. This chain uses TRBV7-2 with TRBJ2-7; D ambiguous. The V gene's germline CDR1 is SGHTA and CDR2 FQGNSA. This CDR3 contains 14 residues. V lost 2 bases to trimming and J lost 2 bases, with 10 bases between them.

This clonotype was seen repeatedly, ten times or more. This CDR3 reads CASSPQNSYNSPLHF. Written as DNA, the CDR3 is TGTGCCAGCAGCCCACAAAACTCCTATAATTCACCCCTCCACTTT. V gene TRBV7-3 combines with J gene TRBJ1-6; no clear D gene. The V end was cut by 5 bases, the J end by 0 bases, with 8 bases between. This CDR3 is built from 15 residues. Germline V gene sequence: CDR1 SGHTA, CDR2 FQGTGA. The complete variable domain, with remaining parts taken from reference TRBV7-3 and TRBJ1-6, reads GAGVSQTPSNKVTEKGKYVELRCDPISGHTALYWYRQSLGQGPEFLIYFQGTGAADDSGLPNDRFFAVRPEGSVSTLKIQRTERGDSAVYLCASSPQNSYNSPLHFGNGTRLTVT.

V and J are TRBV19 and TRBJ1-5, with TRBD1 as a possible D gene (5 bases). The V gene lost 4 bases and the J gene lost 6 bases, with 13 bases spanning the gap. CDR3 size: 14 residues. Germline lookup yields CDR1 LNHDA and CDR2 SQIVND (reference sequence). The CDR3 coding sequence is TGTGCCAGTAGTACACAGGCCCTCCGTCAGCCCCAGCATTTT. As protein: CASSTQALRQPQHF.